These 18 T cell receptor beta chains were sequenced from one sample in a study of CD8+ T cells in alopecia areata. Treatment reported: oral pan-JAK inhibitor, 5-10 mg twice daily. After isolation, RNA underwent reverse transcription to generate cDNA as the sequencing template. Sequencing was performed with immunoSEQ multiplex PCR; in TCRdb, only in-frame clones are kept and a portion is missing. The sample lists 250,000 to 350,000 clones; about three fifths were seen once. The material sequenced was CD4+ T cells sorted from blood, taken around week 52, from a patient treated with tofacitinib. These receptors came from a human donor with alopecia areata.

V and J are TRBV5-1 and TRBJ2-6; no clear D. CDR3 length equals 15 residues. Per germline, CDR1 SGHRS and CDR2 YFSETQ. V lost 1 base and J lost 0, with 5 bases in between. The CDR3 DNA reads TGCGCCAGCAGCTTGTTTAGCTCTGGGGCCAACGTCCTGACTTTC. This encodes CASSLFSSGANVLTF.

The chain recombines TRBV30 with TRBJ1-1; 8 bases align to TRBD1. The CDR3 contains 13 residues. J lost 2 bases, V lost 5 bases, and 4 bases had no gene match. Germline V gene lookup returns CDR1 GTSNPN and CDR2 SVGIG (reference sequence). For the CDR3, the DNA is TGTGCCTGGGACAGGGGCGGTAACACTGAAGCTTTCTTT. Protein product: CAWDRGGNTEAFF.

The gene calls are TRBV10-3 and TRBJ2-3, with 9 bases identical to TRBD2. CDR3 length equals 14 residues. Germline V gene sequence: CDR1 ENHRY, CDR2 SYGVKD. The trim removed 5 bases at V and 4 bases at J, leaving 4 bases unmatched. As DNA, the CDR3 is TGTGCCATCAGTAGCGGGGGGCCCTCAGATACGCAGTATTTT. Protein sequence: CAISSGGPSDTQYF.

As DNA, the CDR3 is TGCGCCAGCCGAGAGGGGGCAGGGGGCATCACCGGGGAGCTGTTTTTT. Translating gives CASREGAGGITGELFF. The chain employs TRBV4-1 and TRBJ2-2; 8 bases are a match to TRBD1. Germline values: CDR1 MGHRA, CDR2 YSYEKL. V was clipped by 8 bases and J by 4 bases; unmatched bases: 12. CDR3 size: 16 residues.

The gene calls are TRBV19 and TRBJ1-6; D is ambiguous. Germline V gene lookup returns CDR1 LNHDA and CDR2 SQIVND (reference sequence). CDR3 size: 14 residues. The V and J ends lost 4 bases and 12 bases respectively, with 16 bases between them. The CDR3 loop is CASSNEVPLGPLHF. DNA for the CDR3: TGTGCCAGTAGTAATGAGGTGCCTCTCGGACCCCTCCACTTT. The full variable domain, rest sourced from reference TRBV19 and TRBJ1-6, is DGGITQSPKYLFRKEGQNVTLSCEQNLNHDAMYWYRQDPGQGLRLIYYSQIVNDFQKGDIAEGYSVSREKKESFPLTVTSAQKNPTAFYLCASSNEVPLGPLHFGNGTRLTVT.

The genes are TRBV5-1 and TRBJ1-2; D call uncertain. The length of the CDR3 is 14 residues. V dropped 4 bases and J dropped 4 bases, with 14 bases sitting between them. CDR1 SGHRS and CDR2 YFSETQ come from the germline V gene. The CDR3 nucleotides are TGCGCCAGCAGCCCGGAACAGTTGACCTATGGCTACACCTTC. It specifies CASSPEQLTYGYTF.

V usage is TRBV29-1 and J usage is TRBJ1-1; 7 bases map to TRBD1. V was clipped by 3 bases and J by 12 bases; unmatched bases: 4. The CDR3 has 10 amino acids. Germline CDR1 is SQVTM and CDR2 is ANQGSEA. The CDR3 DNA is TGCAGCGTTGAGGACAGGAGGACTTTCTTT. Amino acid sequence: CSVEDRRTFF. The variable domain in full, completed from reference TRBV29-1 and TRBJ1-1, reads SAVISQKPSRDICQRGTSLTIQCQVDSQVTMMFWYRQQPGQSLTLIATANQGSEATYESGFVIDKFPISRPNLTFSTLTVSNMSPEDSSIYLCSVEDRRTFFGQGTRLTVV.

The V and J genes are TRBV29-1 and TRBJ1-2, with 7 bases matching TRBD1. The CDR3 extends over 12 amino acids. The ends lost 6 bases at V and 8 bases at J; junction bases unmatched: 9. From germline, CDR1 is SQVTM and CDR2 ANQGSEA. CDR3 amino acids: CSVGTAITGYTF. The DNA for the CDR3 is TGCAGCGTGGGGACAGCTATTACCGGCTACACCTTC. The full variable domain, with the rest looked up from reference TRBV29-1 and TRBJ1-2, is SAVISQKPSRDICQRGTSLTIQCQVDSQVTMMFWYRQQPGQSLTLIATANQGSEATYESGFVIDKFPISRPNLTFSTLTVSNMSPEDSSIYLCSVGTAITGYTFGSGTRLTVV.

The V call is TRBV5-6, the J call TRBJ2-2, with unresolved D. Per the germline V gene, CDR1 is SGHDT and CDR2 is YYEEEE. The CDR3 extends over 15 amino acids. The V gene lost 1 base and the J gene lost 1 base, with 8 bases spanning the gap. CDR3 sequence reads: CASSLNGLNTGELFF. The CDR3 nucleotides read TGTGCCAGCAGCTTGAATGGGCTGAACACCGGGGAGCTGTTTTTT.

The chain recombines TRBV5-6 with TRBJ2-5; D is tentatively TRBD1 or TRBD2 (5 bases each). Trimming stripped 4 bases from V and 4 bases from J, with 17 bases between. Germline CDR1 reads SGHDT; CDR2 reads YYEEEE. CDR3 size: 15 residues. Written as DNA, the CDR3 is TGTGCCAGCAGCGTACGTAGAACTGGGGGAGAGACCCAGTACTTC. It yields the protein CASSVRRTGGETQYF.

The chain couples TRBV25-1 to TRBJ1-2; no clear D. This CDR3 has 13 residues. Germline CDR1 reads MGHDK; CDR2 reads SYGVNS. Deletions cut 4 bases from V and 3 bases from J, with 9 bases between. In nucleotides, the CDR3 is TGTGCCAGCAGTGTTGCGGATTACTATGGCTACACCTTC. Amino acid sequence: CASSVADYYGYTF.

The genes are TRBV5-1 and TRBJ1-6; the D gene is possibly TRBD1 (6 bases). The CDR3 is 14 residues long. The germline V gene encodes CDR1 SGHRS and CDR2 YFSETQ. V lost 4 bases and J 10 bases, leaving 15 bases between the germline ends. CDR3 sequence reads: CASSIGQLNSPLHF. The CDR3 nucleotides read TGCGCCAGCAGCATTGGACAGCTGAACTCACCCCTCCACTTT.

This clone was observed a handful of times. The V call is TRBV10-3, the J call TRBJ1-6; D gene ambiguous. V was trimmed by 2 bases and J by 10 bases, leaving 6 bases between them. The CDR3 extends over 12 amino acids. From germline, CDR1 is ENHRY and CDR2 SYGVKD. The CDR3, as DNA: TGTGCCATCAGTGAGCAAGCGTCACCCCTCCACTTT. Residues: CAISEQASPLHF.

This clone was seen just once. The V and J genes are TRBV4-1 and TRBJ1-6; possible D gene TRBD1, 5 bases. The germline CDR1 and CDR2 sequences are MGHRA and YSYEKL. Trimming stripped 4 bases from V and 7 bases from J, with 11 bases between. The CDR3 runs 14 residues. CDR3 sequence: CASSPGTANSPLHF. Here the CDR3 DNA reads TGCGCCAGCAGCCCTGGGACGGCAAATTCACCCCTCCACTTT.

The chain couples TRBV30 to TRBJ2-1, with D unclear. V lost 0 bases and J lost 10, with 10 bases in between. There are 12 residues in the CDR3. Germline CDR1 and CDR2: GTSNPN and SVGIG (reference sequence). The CDR3 sequence is CAWSVGKREQFF. CDR3 coding DNA: TGTGCCTGGAGTGTGGGCAAGAGAGAGCAGTTCTTC.

This clone has a handful of counts. The chain is built from TRBV4-3 and TRBJ2-3; 7 bases line up with TRBD2. The CDR3 spans 15 residues. The V gene end was trimmed by 1 base and the J gene end by 6 bases; junction bases not matched to a gene: 7. Germline V lookup: CDR1 LGHNA, CDR2 YSLEER. The CDR3 loop reads CASSQGPGREDTQYF. The CDR3 DNA follows: TGCGCCAGCAGCCAAGGTCCGGGGAGGGAGGATACGCAGTATTTT.

The chain combines TRBV30 with TRBJ1-1, with D perhaps matching TRBD1 (5 bases). Trimming shortened V by 4 bases and J by 5 bases, and 14 bases separated the two germline ends. CDR1 is GTSNPN, CDR2 SVGIG, per germline (reference sequence). The CDR3 contains 13 residues. For the CDR3, the DNA is TGTGCCTGGACACAGGTTGGAGGGACTGAAGCTTTCTTT. Protein sequence: CAWTQVGGTEAFF.

This sequence joins TRBV30 and TRBJ2-1, with D unresolved. The CDR3 sequence is 11 residues long. Looked up from germline, CDR1 is GTSNPN and CDR2 is SVGIG (reference sequence). V gave up 1 base and J gave up 14 bases, with 12 bases separating them. CDR3 amino acids: CAWSAFIRKFF. As DNA, the CDR3 is TGTGCCTGGAGTGCCTTCATAAGGAAGTTCTTC.